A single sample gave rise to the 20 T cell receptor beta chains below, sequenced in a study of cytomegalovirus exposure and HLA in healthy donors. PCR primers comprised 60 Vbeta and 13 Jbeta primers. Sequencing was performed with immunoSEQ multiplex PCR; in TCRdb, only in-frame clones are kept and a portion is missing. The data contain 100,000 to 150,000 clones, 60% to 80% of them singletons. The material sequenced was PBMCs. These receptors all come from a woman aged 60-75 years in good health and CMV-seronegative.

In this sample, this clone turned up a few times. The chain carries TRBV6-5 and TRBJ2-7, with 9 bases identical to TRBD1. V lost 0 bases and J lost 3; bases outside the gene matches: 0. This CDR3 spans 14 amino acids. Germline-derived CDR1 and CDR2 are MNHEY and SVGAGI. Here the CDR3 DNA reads TGTGCCAGCAGTTACTCGGGACAGGGCTACGAGCAGTACTTC. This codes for CASSYSGQGYEQYF.

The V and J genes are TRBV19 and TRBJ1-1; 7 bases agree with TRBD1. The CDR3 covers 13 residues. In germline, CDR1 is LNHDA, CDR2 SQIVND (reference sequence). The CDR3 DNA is TGTGCAGTCACAGGGGCTCCGAACACTGAAGCTTTCTTT. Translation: CAVTGAPNTEAFF.

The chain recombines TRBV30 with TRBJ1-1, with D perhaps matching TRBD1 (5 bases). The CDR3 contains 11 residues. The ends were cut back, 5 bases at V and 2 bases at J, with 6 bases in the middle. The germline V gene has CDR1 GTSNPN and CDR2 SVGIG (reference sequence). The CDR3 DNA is TGTGCCTGGGACAGTAACACTGAAGCTTTCTTT. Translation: CAWDSNTEAFF.

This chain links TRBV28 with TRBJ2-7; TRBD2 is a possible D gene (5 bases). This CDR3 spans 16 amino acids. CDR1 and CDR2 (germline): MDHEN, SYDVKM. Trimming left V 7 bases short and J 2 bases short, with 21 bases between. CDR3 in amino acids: CASTDPREGSPYEQYF. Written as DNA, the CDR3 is TGTGCCAGCACCGACCCTCGGGAAGGGTCTCCCTACGAGCAGTACTTC.

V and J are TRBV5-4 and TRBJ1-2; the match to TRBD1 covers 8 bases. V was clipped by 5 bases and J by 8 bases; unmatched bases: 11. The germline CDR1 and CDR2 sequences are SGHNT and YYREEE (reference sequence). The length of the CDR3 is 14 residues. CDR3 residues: CASRQADRGGGYTF. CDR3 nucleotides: TGTGCCAGCAGGCAAGCCGACAGGGGTGGCGGCTACACCTTC. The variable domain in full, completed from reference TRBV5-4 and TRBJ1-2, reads ETGVTQSPTHLIKTRGQQVTLRCSSQSGHNTVSWYQQALGQGPQFIFQYYREEENGRGNFPPRFSGLQFPNYSSELNVNALELDDSALYLCASRQADRGGGYTFGSGTRLTVV.

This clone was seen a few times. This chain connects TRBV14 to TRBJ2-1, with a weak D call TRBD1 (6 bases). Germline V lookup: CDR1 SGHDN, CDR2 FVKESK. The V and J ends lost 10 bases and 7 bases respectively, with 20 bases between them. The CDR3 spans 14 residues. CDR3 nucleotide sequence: TGTGCCACCCAACAGGGTACCGTCGGAAATGAGCAGTTCTTC. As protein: CATQQGTVGNEQFF.

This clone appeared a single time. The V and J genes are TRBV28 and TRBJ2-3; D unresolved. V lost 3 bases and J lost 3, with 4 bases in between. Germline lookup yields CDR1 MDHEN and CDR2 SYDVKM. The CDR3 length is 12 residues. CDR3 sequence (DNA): TGTGCCAGCAGTTTGTCTACAGATACGCAGTATTTT. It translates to CASSLSTDTQYF.

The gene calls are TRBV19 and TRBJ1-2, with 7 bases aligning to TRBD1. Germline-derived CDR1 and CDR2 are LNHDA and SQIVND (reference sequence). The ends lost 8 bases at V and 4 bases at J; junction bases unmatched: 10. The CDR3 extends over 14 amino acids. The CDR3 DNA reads TGTGCCAGTTCCCCGACAGGGACCGTCTATGGCTACACCTTC. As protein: CASSPTGTVYGYTF.

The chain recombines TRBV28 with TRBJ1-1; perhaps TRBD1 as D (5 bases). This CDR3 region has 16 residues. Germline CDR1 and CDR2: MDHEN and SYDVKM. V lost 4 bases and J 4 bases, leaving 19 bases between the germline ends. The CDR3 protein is CASSSPRAPGGTEAFF. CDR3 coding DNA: TGTGCCAGCAGTTCCCCCAGGGCTCCGGGGGGCACTGAAGCTTTCTTT. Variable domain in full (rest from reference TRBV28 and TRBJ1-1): DVKVTQSSRYLVKRTGEKVFLECVQDMDHENMFWYRQDPGLGLRLIYFSYDVKMKEKGDIPEGYSVSREKKERFSLILESASTNQTSMYLCASSSPRAPGGTEAFFGQGTRLTVV.

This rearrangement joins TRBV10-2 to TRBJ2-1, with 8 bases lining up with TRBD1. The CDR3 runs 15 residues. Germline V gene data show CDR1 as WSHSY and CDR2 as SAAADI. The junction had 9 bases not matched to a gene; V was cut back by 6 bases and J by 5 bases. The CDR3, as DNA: TGCGCCAGCAGACTCGGACAGGGCTCTAACAATGAGCAGTTCTTC. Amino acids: CASRLGQGSNNEQFF.

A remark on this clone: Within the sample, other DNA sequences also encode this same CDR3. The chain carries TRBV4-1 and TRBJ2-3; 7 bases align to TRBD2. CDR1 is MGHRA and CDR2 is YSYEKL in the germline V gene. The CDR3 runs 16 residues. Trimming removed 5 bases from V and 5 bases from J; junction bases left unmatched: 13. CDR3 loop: CASSSQSGEVGDTQYF. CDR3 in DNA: TGCGCCAGCAGCTCCCAAAGCGGGGAAGTGGGAGATACGCAGTATTTT.

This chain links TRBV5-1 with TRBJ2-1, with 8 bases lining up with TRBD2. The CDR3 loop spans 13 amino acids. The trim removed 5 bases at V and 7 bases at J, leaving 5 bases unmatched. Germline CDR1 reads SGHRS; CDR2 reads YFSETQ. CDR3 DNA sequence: TGCGCCAGCAGTCGGGGGGGCCGGAATGAGCAGTTCTTC. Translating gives CASSRGGRNEQFF.

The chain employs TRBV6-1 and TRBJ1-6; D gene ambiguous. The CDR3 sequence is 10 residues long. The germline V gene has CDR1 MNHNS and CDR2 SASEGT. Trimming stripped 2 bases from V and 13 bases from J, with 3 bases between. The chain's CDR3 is CASSEPPLHF. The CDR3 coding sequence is TGTGCCAGCAGTGAACCGCCCCTCCACTTT.

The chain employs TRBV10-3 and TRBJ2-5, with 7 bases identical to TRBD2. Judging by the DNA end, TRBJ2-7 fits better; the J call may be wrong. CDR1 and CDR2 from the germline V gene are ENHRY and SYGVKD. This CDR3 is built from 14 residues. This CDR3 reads CASRRPGGSYEQYF. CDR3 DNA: TGTGCCTCCCGACGCCCGGGGGGATCCTACGAGCAGTACTTC.

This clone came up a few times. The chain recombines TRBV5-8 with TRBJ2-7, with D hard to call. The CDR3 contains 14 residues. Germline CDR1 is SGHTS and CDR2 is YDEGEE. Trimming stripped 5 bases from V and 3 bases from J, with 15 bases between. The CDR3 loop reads CASSSGSAFYEQYF. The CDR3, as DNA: TGTGCCAGCAGTTCAGGTTCCGCATTCTACGAGCAGTACTTC.

The CDR3 loop is CASSRGQGGLEKLFF. Written as DNA, the CDR3 is TGTGCCAGCAGCCGTGGACAGGGAGGTCTTGAAAAACTGTTTTTT. V gene TRBV5-8 combines with J gene TRBJ1-4, with 8 nucleotides matching TRBD1. The CDR3 contains 15 residues. V was pared by 4 bases and J by 7 bases, with 9 bases of the junction left unmatched. The germline gives CDR1 SGHTS, CDR2 YDEGEE.

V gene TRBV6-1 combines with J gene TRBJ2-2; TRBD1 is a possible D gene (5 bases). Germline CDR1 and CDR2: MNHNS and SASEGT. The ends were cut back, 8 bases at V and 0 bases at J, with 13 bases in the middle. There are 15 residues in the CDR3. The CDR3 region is CASYGQGANTGELFF. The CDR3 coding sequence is TGTGCCAGCTATGGTCAGGGCGCGAACACCGGGGAGCTGTTTTTT.

CDR3: CASSYGVTYEQYF. The CDR3 nucleotides are TGTGCCAGCAGTTACGGGGTTACCTACGAGCAGTACTTC. The chain combines TRBV27 with TRBJ2-7; possibly TRBD2 for D (5 bases). The CDR3 covers 13 residues. The V gene lost 4 bases and the J gene lost 2 bases, with 9 bases spanning the gap. The germline CDR1 and CDR2 sequences are MNHEY and SMNVEV (reference sequence).

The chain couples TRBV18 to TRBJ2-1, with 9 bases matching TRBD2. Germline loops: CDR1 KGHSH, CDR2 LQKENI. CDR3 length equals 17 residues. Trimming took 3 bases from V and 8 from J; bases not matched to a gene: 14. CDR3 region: CASSPGGSGGRVDEQFF. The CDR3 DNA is TGTGCCAGCTCACCCGGAGGTAGCGGGGGAAGAGTTGATGAGCAGTTCTTC.

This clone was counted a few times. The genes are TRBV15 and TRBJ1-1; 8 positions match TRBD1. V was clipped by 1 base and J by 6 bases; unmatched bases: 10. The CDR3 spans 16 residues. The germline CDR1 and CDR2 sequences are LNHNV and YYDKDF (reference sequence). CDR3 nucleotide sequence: TGTGCCACCAGCAGAGTACCGACAGGGGTGAAGGCTGAAGCTTTCTTT. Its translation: CATSRVPTGVKAEAFF.